This T cell receptor (beta chain) was found in a study of vaccination and CD4 T cells after COVID-19. Study conclusions and caveats: Of the reactive clones in convalescent patients, a median around 86% showed up only post-vaccination.

Described treatment: 10-day PBMC culture with coronavirus spike peptide pools or control peptides (ViraFEST assay). For this clonotype: Its antigen remains unidentified.

This CDR3 region has 10 residues. Germline V lookup: CDR1 DFQATT, CDR2 SNEGSKA (reference sequence). Cultured CD4+ T cell DNA was sequenced using the Oncomine TCR Beta short-read assay. TCRdb reprocessed the PCR reads with MiXCR, giving one entry per CDR3 protein. The profile shows some 11,000 distinct CDR3 sequences, 70% to 75% of them singletons. This sequence was found in a human donor who had recovered from COVID-19. The V call is TRBV20-1, the J call TRBJ1-1, with D hard to call. The specimen sequenced was CD4+ T cells from blood, cultured in vitro. CDR3 coding DNA: TGCAGCGTTTTAAACACTGAAGCTTTCTTT. Translating it yields CSVLNTEAFF.